The 7 T cell receptor beta chains listed next were all sequenced from one sample in a study of T cells after yellow fever vaccination. TCRdb recomputed calls from the 5' RACE reads with MiXCR, one row per CDR3 protein. The sample lists some 550,000 distinct CDR3 sequences; 15% to 20% were seen once. This specimen was PBMCs, taken 15 days after the yellow fever booster vaccination. The receptors shown here come from a man under 40 who received the YFV17D yellow fever vaccine.

There are many counts of this clonotype. The chain carries TRBV3-1 and TRBJ2-7, with 14 bases matching TRBD2. CDR3 size: 15 residues. Trimming removed 5 bases from V and 3 bases from J; junction bases left unmatched: 3. The V gene's germline CDR1 is LGHDT and CDR2 YNNKEL (reference sequence). The CDR3: CASSYGLAGGYEQYF. The CDR3 DNA sequence: TGTGCCAGCAGCTACGGACTAGCGGGAGGCTACGAGCAGTACTTC.

This clonotype was recorded a few times. This rearrangement joins TRBV9 to TRBJ2-2, with D perhaps matching TRBD1 or TRBD2 (5 bases each). The V and J ends lost 4 bases and 8 bases respectively, with 12 bases between them. CDR1 is SGDLS and CDR2 is YYNGEE in the germline V gene. This CDR3 is built from 13 residues. CDR3 nucleotides: TGTGCCAGCAGCCTTCAGGGACCAGGGGAGCTGTTTTTT. As protein: CASSLQGPGELFF.

The chain combines TRBV5-1 with TRBJ2-2; 7 bases fit TRBD1. Germline lookup yields CDR1 SGHRS and CDR2 YFSETQ. This CDR3 contains 13 residues. V was pared by 6 bases and J by 7 bases, with 6 bases of the junction left unmatched. The CDR3 reads CASNPGGIGELFF. The CDR3, as DNA: TGCGCCAGCAATCCAGGGGGAATCGGGGAGCTGTTTTTT.

The chain has TRBV11-2 and TRBJ2-2; 9 bases agree with TRBD2. The germline gives CDR1 SGHAT, CDR2 FQNNGV. Trimming removed 3 bases from V and 4 bases from J; junction bases left unmatched: 3. The CDR3 spans 15 residues. CDR3 bases: TGTGCCAGCAGCTTTCTAGCGGGATTCACCGGGGAGCTGTTTTTT. Its protein product is CASSFLAGFTGELFF.

This clonotype was detected many times. V and J are TRBV27 and TRBJ2-5, with 7 bases that match TRBD2. CDR1 is MNHEY and CDR2 is SMNVEV in the germline V gene (reference sequence). V was pared by 5 bases and J by 2 bases, with 11 bases of the junction left unmatched. This CDR3 contains 16 residues. CDR3 bases: TGTGCCAGCAGTCCCAACCTAGCGGACCGACAAGAGACCCAGTACTTC. Residues: CASSPNLADRQETQYF.

This clonotype occurred a few times. CDR3 region: CSATTGTATDTQYF. The CDR3 DNA sequence: TGCAGTGCTACTACCGGGACAGCCACAGATACGCAGTATTTT. The chain couples TRBV20-1 to TRBJ2-3, with 7 bases matching TRBD1. Germline trimming cut 4 bases from V and 2 bases from J; bases unmatched to any gene: 6. This CDR3 has 14 amino acids. CDR1 is DFQATT and CDR2 is SNEGSKA in the germline V gene (reference sequence).

This clonotype has only a few counts. The CDR3: CASGDYRGETQYF. CDR3 sequence (DNA): TGTGCCAGCGGGGATTACCGGGGGGAGACCCAGTACTTC. The chain couples TRBV27 to TRBJ2-5; possibly TRBD2 for D (6 bases). Trimming took 8 bases from V and 5 from J, leaving 15 bases between them. The CDR3 is made up of 13 amino acids. Germline CDR1 reads MNHEY; CDR2 reads SMNVEV (reference sequence).